Below are 27 T cell receptor beta chains sequenced from a single sample in a study of a mutant IDH1 vaccine in newly diagnosed glioma. Time point defined: week 35, safety follow-up. Every single dose of the vaccine, 300 ug of mutant IDH1 20-mer peptide, came with topical imiquimod. The table came from immunoSEQ multiplex PCR; TCRdb's copy has only in-frame clones and leaves some out. The sample records 35,000 to 50,000 clones, around 92% being singletons. These TCRs are of unknown antigen specificity. The input for sequencing was PBMCs, taken from a glioma patient whose treatment included an IDH1 peptide vaccine. The receptor set was obtained from a middle-aged man with glioma.

The chain joins TRBV27 to TRBJ2-3; D is undetermined. Trimming cost V 8 bases and J 3 bases, with 6 bases left between them. CDR1 MNHEY and CDR2 SMNVEV come from the germline V gene (reference sequence). This CDR3 region has 11 residues. The CDR3 region has the DNA TGTGCCAGCGCCAGGACAGATACGCAGTATTTT. Translated, it gives CASARTDTQYF.

This chain connects TRBV7-9 to TRBJ1-4; 11 bases agree with TRBD1. V shed 6 bases and J 6 bases; nucleotides not matched to a gene: 15. There are 18 residues in the CDR3. CDR1 is SEHNR, CDR2 FQNEAQ, per germline (reference sequence). The CDR3 region has the DNA TGTGCCAGCAGACCACCGGGGGACAGGGGGAATTTTGATGAAAAACTGTTTTTT. Encoded protein: CASRPPGDRGNFDEKLFF.

The rearrangement uses TRBV15 and TRBJ2-1; TRBD2 agrees at 10 bases. Trimming at V came to 0 bases and at J to 5 bases, leaving 4 bases not matched to a gene. Germline lookup yields CDR1 LNHNV and CDR2 YYDKDF (reference sequence). The CDR3 runs 16 residues. Here the CDR3 reads CATSRDPSGGDNEQFF. For the CDR3, the DNA is TGTGCCACCAGCAGAGATCCGAGCGGGGGGGACAATGAGCAGTTCTTC.

This rearrangement joins TRBV6-6 to TRBJ1-3; maybe TRBD1 (6 bases). V lost 7 bases and J 2 bases, leaving 12 bases between the germline ends. This CDR3 contains 14 residues. Germline lookup yields CDR1 MNHNY and CDR2 SVGAGI (reference sequence). The CDR3, as DNA: TGTGCCAGCACCCAAGGGGGGGCTGGAAACACCATATATTTT. Translation gives CASTQGGAGNTIYF.

The table lists this clone with a count of one. The genes are TRBV11-2 and TRBJ2-5, with D perhaps TRBD2 (5 bases). The germline V and J ends were trimmed by 5 bases and 5 bases, with 9 bases remaining between them. The CDR3 has 12 residues. Germline V gene data show CDR1 as SGHAT and CDR2 as FQNNGV. The CDR3 DNA reads as TGTGCCAGCAGCCGGAGGCGGGAGACCCAGTACTTC. This encodes CASSRRRETQYF.

This chain links TRBV10-2 with TRBJ2-7; 9 positions match TRBD1. The V gene's germline CDR1 is WSHSY and CDR2 SAAADI. Trimming at V came to 6 bases and at J to 4 bases, leaving 7 bases not matched to a gene. The length of the CDR3 is 14 residues. The CDR3 nucleotides read TGCGCCAGCAGCGAGGGACAGGGTGGGTACGAGCAGTACTTC. It encodes CASSEGQGGYEQYF.

The chain couples TRBV28 to TRBJ2-5; 9 bases fit TRBD1. The junction had 3 bases not matched to a gene; V was cut back by 4 bases and J by 6 bases. The germline gives CDR1 MDHEN, CDR2 SYDVKM. CDR3 size: 13 residues. The CDR3 region has the DNA TGTGCCAGCAGTTGGGACAGGGTCAAGACCCAGTACTTC. Translating it yields CASSWDRVKTQYF.

The chain is built from TRBV6-1 and TRBJ2-5; 11 bases match TRBD1. Gene TRBJ2-7 matches the end of the DNA better, so the J call may be wrong. Germline V CDR1 and CDR2: MNHNS, SASEGT. CDR3 length equals 16 residues. CDR3 bases: TGTGCCAGCAGTGAAGTAGGGACAGGGGGTTCCTACGAGCAGTACTTC. Protein sequence: CASSEVGTGGSYEQYF.

In this sample, this clone turned up once. The J gene is TRBJ1-5, the V gene TRBV7-9; a possible D gene is TRBD1 (5 bases). Germline-derived CDR1 and CDR2 are SEHNR and FQNEAQ (reference sequence). The CDR3 is made up of 14 amino acids. The V end lost 6 bases, the J end lost 2 bases, and 11 bases lay between the germline ends. The CDR3 region has the DNA TGTGCCAGCAGTCCTGGGGCAGGCAATCAGCCCCAGCATTTT. Translation: CASSPGAGNQPQHF. Full variable domain (outside the CDR3, taken from reference TRBV7-9 and TRBJ1-5): DTGVSQNPRHKITKRGQNVTFRCDPISEHNRLYWYRQTLGQGPEFLTYFQNEAQLEKSRLLSDRFSAERPKGSFSTLEIQRTEQGDSAMYLCASSPGAGNQPQHFGDGTRLSIL.

J is TRBJ2-7 and V is TRBV10-1; 7 nucleotides agree with TRBD1. The CDR3 loop spans 14 amino acids. Germline V gene sequence: CDR1 WNHNN, CDR2 SYGVQD (reference sequence). The ends lost 1 base at V and 5 bases at J; junction bases unmatched: 5. This CDR3 reads CASSEWGTANEQYF. The CDR3 nucleotides read TGCGCCAGCAGTGAGTGGGGGACAGCCAACGAGCAGTACTTC.

The chain has TRBV4-2 and TRBJ1-2; D call uncertain. With 1 base removed from V and 4 bases from J, the gap between germline ends came to 19 bases. The germline V gene has CDR1 LGHNA and CDR2 YNFKEQ. The CDR3 has 17 amino acids. CDR3 sequence: CASSQVSPAGEGYGYTF. The DNA of the CDR3 is TGTGCCAGCAGCCAAGTTAGTCCGGCAGGAGAGGGCTATGGCTACACCTTC.

This chain joins TRBV5-1 and TRBJ1-2, with TRBD1 matching over 7 bases. Per the germline V gene, CDR1 is SGHRS and CDR2 is YFSETQ. CDR3 length: 13 residues. V was clipped by 0 bases and J by 4 bases; unmatched bases: 0. The CDR3 coding sequence is TGCGCCAGCAGCTTGGAGGGGGCCTATGGCTACACCTTC. Protein product: CASSLEGAYGYTF.

V is TRBV14 and J is TRBJ1-2; the match to TRBD1 covers 8 bases. The CDR3 length is 18 residues. Germline assignment: CDR1 SGHDN and CDR2 FVKESK. Trimming at V came to 0 bases and at J to 7 bases, leaving 16 bases not matched to a gene. The CDR3 DNA follows: TGTGCCAGCAGCCAAGATCATCATCGGACAGGGTCTTTCAGTGGCTACACCTTC. This codes for CASSQDHHRTGSFSGYTF.

The chain recombines TRBV27 with TRBJ1-1; 7 bases match TRBD1. The ends lost 6 bases at V and 5 bases at J; junction bases unmatched: 9. Germline CDR1 MNHEY, CDR2 SMNVEV (reference sequence). The CDR3 has 14 amino acids. The CDR3 region has the DNA TGTGCCAGCAGATATCGACAGGGTTCTACTGAAGCTTTCTTT. Translation gives CASRYRQGSTEAFF.

The V gene is TRBV28, the J gene TRBJ2-7, with D possibly being TRBD2 (5 bases). There are 13 residues in the CDR3. The germline V and J ends were trimmed by 3 bases and 6 bases, with 12 bases remaining between them. CDR1 MDHEN and CDR2 SYDVKM come from the germline V gene. CDR3 sequence reads: CASSLGRSGEQYF. The CDR3 DNA reads TGTGCCAGCAGTTTGGGGAGAAGCGGCGAGCAGTACTTC.

The genes are TRBV11-2 and TRBJ2-1; D is unclear. Germline V gene sequence: CDR1 SGHAT, CDR2 FQNNGV. The CDR3 sequence is 13 residues long. V lost 5 bases and J 7 bases, leaving 12 bases between the germline ends. The chain's CDR3 is CASSHRRTNEQFF. In nucleotides, the CDR3 is TGTGCCAGCAGCCACCGACGGACGAATGAGCAGTTCTTC.

This clone has just one count. The rearrangement links TRBV29-1 to TRBJ2-7; D is perhaps TRBD1 or TRBD2 (6 bases each). CDR1 is SQVTM and CDR2 is ANQGSEA in the germline V gene. The length of the CDR3 is 12 residues. Trimming removed 4 bases at V and 2 bases at J, with 9 bases between. Here the CDR3 DNA reads TGCAGCGTTGGGGGGGCCGCCTACGAGCAGTACTTC. Its translation: CSVGGAAYEQYF.

This chain uses TRBV29-1 with TRBJ2-1; D gene unclear. This CDR3 is built from 14 residues. V lost 6 bases and J lost 0, with 12 bases in between. CDR1 and CDR2 (germline): SQVTM, ANQGSEA. The CDR3 DNA reads TGCAGCGTAGGCCCTCGGAGCTCCTACAATGAGCAGTTCTTC. It yields the protein CSVGPRSSYNEQFF.

The CDR3 loop reads CASSPTGTSYNEQFF. DNA of the CDR3: TGCGCCAGCAGCCCGACAGGGACCTCCTACAATGAGCAGTTCTTC. The gene calls are TRBV5-1 and TRBJ2-1; 7 positions match TRBD1. CDR1 is SGHRS and CDR2 is YFSETQ in the germline V gene. This CDR3 spans 15 amino acids. Trimming removed 4 bases from V and 0 bases from J; junction bases left unmatched: 4.

This chain links TRBV11-3 with TRBJ2-1, with D tentatively TRBD1 (6 bases). The CDR3 has 14 amino acids. CDR1 and CDR2 (germline): SGHNT, YENEEA. With 2 bases removed from V and 4 bases from J, the gap between germline ends came to 9 bases. The CDR3 protein is CASSLQGRYNEQFF. The CDR3 bases are TGTGCCAGCAGCTTACAGGGGCGTTACAATGAGCAGTTCTTC.

The chain carries TRBV18 and TRBJ1-1, with D possibly TRBD1 on 5 matching bases. Germline V gives CDR1 KGHSH, CDR2 LQKENI. The CDR3 sequence is 15 residues long. The V and J ends lost 5 bases and 0 bases respectively, with 13 bases between them. CDR3 sequence reads: CASSAGRGMNTEAFF. The CDR3, as DNA: TGTGCCAGCTCAGCGGGGAGGGGTATGAACACTGAAGCTTTCTTT.

The chain joins TRBV7-2 to TRBJ2-1, with D hard to call. Per germline, CDR1 SGHTA and CDR2 FQGNSA. The CDR3 totals 16 residues. Deletions cut 1 base from V and 0 bases from J, with 10 bases between. The chain's CDR3 is CASSLGVVLSYNEQFF. In DNA form, the CDR3 reads TGTGCCAGCAGCTTAGGGGTCGTACTCTCCTACAATGAGCAGTTCTTC.

J is TRBJ1-1 and V is TRBV19, with 8 bases that match TRBD1. Looked up from germline, CDR1 is LNHDA and CDR2 is SQIVND (reference sequence). The V gene end was trimmed by 7 bases and the J gene end by 1 base; junction bases not matched to a gene: 11. There are 16 residues in the CDR3. The DNA for the CDR3 is TGTGCCAGTAAACCCTGGGGCGGGACAGGGAACACTGAAGCTTTCTTT. Translated: CASKPWGGTGNTEAFF.

The chain employs TRBV10-1 and TRBJ2-2; D call uncertain. CDR1 and CDR2 (germline): WNHNN, SYGVQD (reference sequence). CDR3 length equals 13 residues. The ends were cut back, 4 bases at V and 4 bases at J, with 7 bases in the middle. CDR3: CASSGGSTGELFF. The CDR3 DNA reads as TGCGCCAGCAGTGGGGGTTCCACCGGGGAGCTGTTTTTT.

This chain connects TRBV30 to TRBJ2-3; D unclear. The V gene lost 4 bases and the J gene lost 2 bases, with 16 bases spanning the gap. This CDR3 is 15 amino acids long. CDR1 and CDR2 (germline): GTSNPN, SVGIG (reference sequence). The CDR3 region is CAWIWSGRLTDTQYF. CDR3 in DNA: TGTGCCTGGATTTGGAGTGGCAGGCTCACAGATACGCAGTATTTT.

The J gene is TRBJ2-2, the V gene TRBV7-3; 8 positions agree with TRBD1. Germline loops: CDR1 SGHTA, CDR2 FQGTGA. V lost 5 bases to trimming and J lost 3 bases; unmatched junction nucleotides: 11. The length of the CDR3 is 17 residues. The CDR3 bases are TGTGCCAGCAGCCCTGGACAGGGTAGGGGCGACACCGGGGAGCTGTTTTTT. Protein product: CASSPGQGRGDTGELFF.

The gene calls are TRBV27 and TRBJ1-2; weak D call: TRBD1 (5 bases). With 1 base removed from V and 4 bases from J, the gap between germline ends came to 16 bases. The CDR3 covers 16 residues. Germline lookup yields CDR1 MNHEY and CDR2 SMNVEV (reference sequence). The CDR3 here is CASSLYGGGGTYGYTF. The DNA for the CDR3 is TGTGCCAGCAGTTTATATGGGGGTGGGGGTACCTATGGCTACACCTTC.